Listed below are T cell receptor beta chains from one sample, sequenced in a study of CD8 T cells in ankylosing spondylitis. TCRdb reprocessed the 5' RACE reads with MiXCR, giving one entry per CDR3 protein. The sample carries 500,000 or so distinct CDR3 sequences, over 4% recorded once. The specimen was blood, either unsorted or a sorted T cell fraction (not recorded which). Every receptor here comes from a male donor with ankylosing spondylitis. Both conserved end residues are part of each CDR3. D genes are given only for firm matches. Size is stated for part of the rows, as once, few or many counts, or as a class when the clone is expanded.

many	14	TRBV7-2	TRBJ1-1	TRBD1	CASSLTPGQEEAFF	TGTGCCAGCAGCTTAACTCCGGGACAGGAGGAAGCTTTCTTT
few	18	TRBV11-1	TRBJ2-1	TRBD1	CASSFLTDRTSSYNEQFF	TGTGCCAGCAGCTTCCTTACGGACAGGACCAGCTCCTACAATGAGCAGTTCTTC
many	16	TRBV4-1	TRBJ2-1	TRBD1	CASSQGDRGLSNEQFF	TGCGCCAGCAGCCAAGGGGACAGGGGGCTAAGCAATGAGCAGTTCTTC
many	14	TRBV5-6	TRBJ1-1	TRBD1	CASSFGTGNTEAFF	TGTGCCAGCAGCTTTGGGACAGGGAACACTGAAGCTTTCTTT
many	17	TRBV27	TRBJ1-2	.	CASSFLPAQRDPYGYTF	TGTGCCAGCAGTTTTCTACCCGCCCAGAGGGATCCGTATGGCTACACCTTC
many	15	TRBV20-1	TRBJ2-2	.	CSARDGATNTGELFF	TGCAGTGCTAGAGATGGGGCGACGAACACCGGGGAGCTGTTTTTT
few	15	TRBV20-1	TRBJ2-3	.	CSARDLGGYTDTQYF	TGCAGTGCTAGAGATCTGGGGGGCTACACAGATACGCAGTATTTT
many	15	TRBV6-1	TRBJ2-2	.	CASSGGQGGPGELFF	TGTGCCAGCAGTGGGGGGCAGGGGGGGCCCGGGGAGCTGTTTTTT
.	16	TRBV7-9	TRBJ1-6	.	CASSLFSGTPHSPLHF	TGTGCCAGCAGCCTCTTTTCCGGGACCCCTCATTCACCCCTCCACTTT
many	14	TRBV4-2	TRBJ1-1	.	CASSHDRLNTEAFF	TGTGCCAGCAGCCATGACAGGCTGAACACTGAAGCTTTCTTT